Following are 11 T cell receptor beta chains from one sample sequenced in a study of T-cell memory formation after mild COVID-19. One entry per CDR3 protein, called by TCRdb with MiXCR from the 5' RACE reads. The table records under 60,000 distinct CDR3 sequences, over 9% of them present only once. The sequenced sample was PBMCs or a T cell subset sorted from them (not recorded which). Receptor source: an adult woman who had mild COVID-19 (a few samples of this study predate the infection). Cell type and time point are not known.

To note about this clonotype: A much larger clonotype is one base distant, so this may be a read error. The chain uses TRBV15 and TRBJ2-7, with D possibly called TRBD1 or TRBD2 (5 bases each). From germline, CDR1 is LNHNV and CDR2 YYDKDF (reference sequence). The CDR3 consists of 15 residues. CDR3 coding DNA: TGTGACACCAGCGCCAGTCGAGGGGCCTCCTACGAGCAGTACTTC. Amino acid sequence: CDTSASRGASYEQYF.

Concerning this clonotype: Possible read error: a much larger clone is one base away. V and J are TRBV7-9 and TRBJ2-1; 15 bases fit TRBD2. CDR1 and CDR2 from the germline V gene are SEHNR and FQNEAQ (reference sequence). This CDR3 has 16 amino acids. CDR3 coding DNA: TGTTCCACTGCGCCACTCGGACTAGCGGGAGGGCATGAGCAGTTCTTC. Translated: CSTAPLGLAGGHEQFF.

This clonotype was counted ten times or more. This sequence joins TRBV27 and TRBJ2-7, with 9 bases that match TRBD1. The germline CDR1 and CDR2 sequences are MNHEY and SMNVEV (reference sequence). Losses at the gene ends were 0 bases for V and 3 bases for J; bases not matched to a gene: 12. The CDR3 is 18 amino acids. CDR3 nucleotide sequence: TGTGCCAGCAGTTTATCGGGGACAGGGACCCTGAGGGGCTACGAGCAGTACTTC. This translates into CASSLSGTGTLRGYEQYF.

This clonotype has a handful of counts. This sequence joins TRBV7-2 and TRBJ2-4; no firm D call. The CDR3 totals 14 residues. The germline V gene has CDR1 SGHTA and CDR2 FQGNSA. V lost 6 bases, J lost 1 base, and 10 bases lay in between. The CDR3 region has the DNA TGTGCCAGCAGTTATACAGATGCCAAAAACATTCAGTACTTC. This codes for CASSYTDAKNIQYF.

V is TRBV5-1 and J is TRBJ1-2; D ambiguous. Germline V gives CDR1 SGHRS, CDR2 YFSETQ. V lost 5 bases and J 2 bases, leaving 10 bases between the germline ends. The CDR3 extends over 13 amino acids. The CDR3 DNA reads TGCGCCAGCAGGCACGGACGGAACTATGGCTACACCTTC. This codes for CASRHGRNYGYTF.

The chain links TRBV6-1 to TRBJ2-7, with TRBD1 matching 7 bases. The CDR3 totals 14 residues. Germline V gene lookup returns CDR1 MNHNS and CDR2 SASEGT. The V segment lost 6 bases and the J segment 2 bases; nucleotides outside the gene matches: 7. The CDR3 DNA sequence: TGTGCCAGCAGCACACCGGGACAGACCTACGAGCAGTACTTC. This codes for CASSTPGQTYEQYF.

This clonotype was seen many times. V is TRBV6-4 and J is TRBJ2-2, with 8 bases matching TRBD2. Germline CDR1 is MRHNA and CDR2 is SNTAGT. The CDR3 spans 15 residues. Trimming cost V 9 bases and J 3 bases; bases outside gene matches: 9. CDR3 loop: CASKERESDTGELFF. The CDR3 nucleotides are TGTGCCAGTAAAGAGCGGGAGAGTGACACCGGGGAGCTGTTTTTT.

This clonotype was counted ten times or more. This chain links TRBV3-1 with TRBJ2-1; 8 bases map to TRBD1. Germline CDR1 is LGHDT and CDR2 is YNNKEL (reference sequence). The CDR3 spans 15 residues. V was pared by 5 bases and J by 1 base, with 4 bases of the junction left unmatched. CDR3 region: CASSYRDRSYNEQFF. CDR3 sequence (DNA): TGTGCCAGCAGCTACCGGGACAGGTCCTACAATGAGCAGTTCTTC.

The sample holds many counts of this clonotype. The V and J genes are TRBV3-1 and TRBJ2-4, with D possibly TRBD2 on 6 matching bases. From germline, CDR1 is LGHDT and CDR2 YNNKEL (reference sequence). The germline V and J ends were trimmed by 1 base and 7 bases, with 11 bases remaining between them. The CDR3 loop spans 14 amino acids. CDR3 in amino acids: CASSQAGGGNIQYF. The DNA for the CDR3 is TGTGCCAGCAGCCAAGCCGGCGGAGGGAACATTCAGTACTTC.

The chain joins TRBV18 to TRBJ2-2; 11 bases map to TRBD2. With V trimmed by 3 bases and J by 7 bases, 7 bases remained unmatched. Per germline, CDR1 KGHSH and CDR2 LQKENI. The CDR3 contains 16 residues. The CDR3 DNA reads as TGTGCCAGCTCACCGTCGGCAACTAGCGGGAGCGGGGAGCTGTTTTTT. Protein sequence: CASSPSATSGSGELFF.

This clonotype was seen a few times. The V call is TRBV5-1, the J call TRBJ1-1, with unresolved D. The CDR3 is made up of 13 amino acids. Trimming pared 6 bases from V and 0 bases from J, leaving 9 bases between. Germline CDR1 SGHRS, CDR2 YFSETQ. As DNA, the CDR3 is TGCGCCAGCAACCTCCACTTGAACACTGAAGCTTTCTTT. The encoded protein is CASNLHLNTEAFF.